These 14 T cell receptor beta chains were sequenced from one sample in a study of T cell repertoires in cytomegalovirus infection. TCRdb reanalysed the reads using MiXCR and keeps one entry per CDR3 protein. The sample consists of approximately 1,000,000 distinct CDR3 sequences, 25% to 40% of them appearing once. These receptors have no known antigen. The sample was cultured CD8+ T cells from PBMCs, taken from culture after CMV antigen stimulation. These receptors were taken from a human donor in good health (CMV status not recorded). Some clones in this sample may be carry-over from other donors' samples.

The V and J genes are TRBV29-1 and TRBJ1-2; 8 bases fit TRBD1. Germline V CDR1 and CDR2: SQVTM, ANQGSEA. Trimming took 4 bases from V and 4 from J; bases not matched to a gene: 5. This CDR3 has 13 residues. The CDR3 sequence is CSVGAGGSYGYTF. In DNA form, the CDR3 reads TGCAGCGTTGGGGCAGGGGGCAGCTATGGCTACACCTTC.

The chain combines TRBV4-2 with TRBJ2-5; D is unclear. The CDR3 contains 14 residues. The ends were cut back, 1 base at V and 4 bases at J, with 10 bases in the middle. Germline assignment: CDR1 LGHNA and CDR2 YNFKEQ. CDR3 bases: TGTGCCAGCAGCCAAGCTGGGGTAACAGAGACCCAGTACTTC. Its protein is CASSQAGVTETQYF.

The genes are TRBV20-1 and TRBJ2-2; tentative D call: TRBD1 (5 bases). The germline V gene encodes CDR1 DFQATT and CDR2 SNEGSKA (reference sequence). There are 15 residues in the CDR3. With 4 bases removed from V and 1 base from J, the gap between germline ends came to 13 bases. The CDR3 sequence is CSAIVPDRNTGELFF. Here the CDR3 DNA reads TGCAGTGCTATTGTTCCCGACAGGAACACCGGGGAGCTGTTTTTT.

This clonotype turned up a few times. The CDR3 here is CASSWDVNNSPLHF. The CDR3 DNA is TGTGCCAGCAGCTGGGACGTGAATAATTCACCCCTCCACTTT. The V and J genes are TRBV6-5 and TRBJ1-6; a possible D gene is TRBD1 (5 bases). In germline, CDR1 is MNHEY, CDR2 SVGAGI. This CDR3 spans 14 amino acids. V was clipped by 6 bases and J by 5 bases, with 11 bases between them.

The sample holds a few counts of this clonotype. This chain connects TRBV20-1 to TRBJ2-5, with TRBD2 matching 11 bases. The CDR3 loop spans 16 amino acids. The junction had 8 bases not matched to a gene; V was cut back by 1 base and J by 4 bases. CDR1 is DFQATT and CDR2 is SNEGSKA in the germline V gene (reference sequence). The CDR3 DNA follows: TGCAGTGCTAGAGTGGCTAGCGGGGGGCCGGGAGAGACCCAGTACTTC. Encoded protein: CSARVASGGPGETQYF.

V is TRBV13 and J is TRBJ2-1; 10 nucleotides match TRBD2. In germline, CDR1 is PRHDT, CDR2 FYEKMQ (reference sequence). The CDR3 runs 14 residues. After removal of 9 bases from V and 4 bases from J, the junction contained 6 bases not matched to a gene. The CDR3 DNA follows: TGTGCCAGTAAAGCGGGGGGGTCATACAATGAGCAGTTCTTC. This codes for CASKAGGSYNEQFF.

In its sample, this clonotype was seen a few times. The chain employs TRBV24-1 and TRBJ1-1; perhaps TRBD1 as D (6 bases). Per the germline V gene, CDR1 is KGHDR and CDR2 is SFDVKD. V dropped 9 bases and J dropped 6 bases, with 16 bases sitting between them. The CDR3 has 13 residues. The CDR3 reads CATPRGGTPEAFF. The DNA of the CDR3 is TGTGCCACCCCCCGAGGGGGGACCCCTGAAGCTTTCTTT.

This clonotype occurred many times. This sequence joins TRBV7-8 and TRBJ1-1; D gene uncertain. The CDR3 runs to 16 residues. V was trimmed by 1 base and J by 8 bases, leaving 20 bases between them. Germline V gene lookup returns CDR1 SGHVS and CDR2 FQNEAQ. The CDR3 DNA sequence: TGTGCCAGCAGCTTAGAGGTCTCACCATACCTAGGGGAAGCTTTCTTT. The encoded protein is CASSLEVSPYLGEAFF.

For the CDR3, the DNA is TGCAGCGTGGAGCTAGGGATCGGGGAGCTGTTTTTT. As protein: CSVELGIGELFF. The chain uses TRBV29-1 and TRBJ2-2; D gene ambiguous. The CDR3 loop spans 12 amino acids. In germline, CDR1 is SQVTM, CDR2 ANQGSEA. V shed 6 bases and J shed 7 bases, with 12 bases lying between them.

The gene calls are TRBV5-1 and TRBJ2-1, with D maybe TRBD2 (5 bases). The CDR3 is 14 amino acids. V gave up 2 bases and J gave up 8 bases, with 14 bases separating them. The germline gives CDR1 SGHRS, CDR2 YFSETQ. As DNA, the CDR3 is TGCGCCAGCAGCTTCTCGGATCTGGGAGATGAGCAGTTCTTC. It is translated as CASSFSDLGDEQFF.

This chain links TRBV6-2 or TRBV6-3 with TRBJ2-7; 8 bases are a match to TRBD1. The germline V gene has CDR1 MNHEY and CDR2 SVGEGT. Unmatched junction bases numbered 10, after V lost 6 bases and J lost 3 bases. There are 15 residues in the CDR3. The CDR3 protein is CASSRGQGAFYEQYV. Written as DNA, the CDR3 is TGTGCCAGCAGCCGCGGACAGGGAGCCTTCTACGAGCAGTACGTC.

This clonotype was seen a few times. This chain links TRBV10-3 with TRBJ1-6; D perhaps matches TRBD1 (5 bases). The germline V gene has CDR1 ENHRY and CDR2 SYGVKD. The CDR3 spans 14 residues. V was cut by 8 bases and J by 7 bases, with 15 bases left in between. The CDR3 nucleotides are TGTGCCATCCCACGGAGGGGTCGAAATTCACCCCTCCACTTT. Amino acid sequence: CAIPRRGRNSPLHF.

The rearrangement links TRBV4-1 to TRBJ2-3; TRBD1 might be the D (6 bases). With 3 bases removed from V and 0 bases from J, the gap between germline ends came to 13 bases. The CDR3 totals 16 residues. The germline V gene encodes CDR1 MGHRA and CDR2 YSYEKL. The CDR3 sequence is CASSQATGLSTDTQYF. CDR3 coding DNA: TGCGCCAGCAGCCAGGCGACAGGTCTTAGCACAGATACGCAGTATTTT.

This clonotype was counted a single time. The genes are TRBV7-2 and TRBJ1-2, with 8 bases identical to TRBD1. Germline V gene data show CDR1 as SGHTA and CDR2 as FQGNSA. After removal of 3 bases from V and 3 bases from J, the junction contained 3 bases not matched to a gene. This CDR3 contains 14 residues. This CDR3 is CTSSLTGADYGYTF. CDR3 bases: TGTACCAGCAGCTTGACAGGGGCCGACTATGGCTACACCTTC.